This T cell receptor beta chain was sequenced during a study of blood T cell repertoires in COVID-19. Whole-study context: In each case, the material was cDNA or gDNA derived from T cells, B-cell-depleted T cells, or PBMCs.

The authors' processing: Amplification with reference gene primers provided the estimates of nucleated cell counts. Generated by immunoSEQ multiplex PCR, the TCRdb table keeps only in-frame clones and is missing some. Clone size and the V and J calls come from that table; the DNA yielded D and trimming. The sample contains some 65,000 clones, 80% to 95% of which appear only once. Sequencing was done on a sample of peripheral blood. This TCR derives from a man between 65 and 85 years old with active COVID-19.

The CDR3 nucleotides read TGTGCCAGCAGCCAAATGCGGGGGGAGACCCAGTACTTC. Translated, it gives CASSQMRGETQYF. This rearrangement joins TRBV3-1 (or the pseudogene TRBV3-2) to TRBJ2-5; 7 nucleotides align to TRBD2. The germline V gene encodes CDR1 LGHDT and CDR2 YNNKEL (reference sequence). V dropped 2 bases and J dropped 5; count of bases not matched to a gene: 2. The CDR3 totals 13 residues.